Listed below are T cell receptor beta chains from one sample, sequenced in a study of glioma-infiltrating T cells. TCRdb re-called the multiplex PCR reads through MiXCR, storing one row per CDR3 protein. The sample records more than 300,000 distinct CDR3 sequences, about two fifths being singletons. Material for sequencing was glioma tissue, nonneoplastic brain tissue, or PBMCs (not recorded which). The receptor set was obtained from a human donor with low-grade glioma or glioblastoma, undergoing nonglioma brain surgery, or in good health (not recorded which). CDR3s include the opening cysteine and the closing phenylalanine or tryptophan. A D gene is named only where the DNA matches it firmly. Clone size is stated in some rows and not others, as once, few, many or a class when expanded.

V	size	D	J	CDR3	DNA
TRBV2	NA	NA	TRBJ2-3	CASSLELGDTQYF	TGTGCCAGCAGTCTAGAGTTAGGAGATACGCAGTATTTT
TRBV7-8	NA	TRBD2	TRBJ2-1	CASSFGGSGRRNEQFF	TGTGCCAGCAGCTTTGGAGGGAGCGGGAGGAGGAATGAGCAGTTCTTC
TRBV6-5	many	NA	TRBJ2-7	CASSYGPLNREQYF	TGTGCCAGCAGTTACGGCCCTCTGAATCGGGAGCAGTACTTC
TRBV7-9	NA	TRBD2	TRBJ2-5	CASSRRGLASRETQYF	TGTGCCAGCAGCCGCAGAGGACTAGCTTCACGGGAGACCCAGTACTTC
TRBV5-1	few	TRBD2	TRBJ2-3	CASSLAGVDTQYF	TGCGCCAGCAGCTTAGCGGGAGTAGATACGCAGTATTTT
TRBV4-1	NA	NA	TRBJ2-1	CASRDRLNEQFF	TGCGCCAGTCGGGACCGACTAAATGAGCAGTTCTTC
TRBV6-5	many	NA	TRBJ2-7	CASSYQSRSYEQYF	TGTGCCAGCAGTTACCAGTCACGCTCCTACGAGCAGTACTTC
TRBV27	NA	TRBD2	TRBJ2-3	CASSLGGWDTQYF	TGTGCCAGCAGTTTGGGGGGGTGGGATACGCAGTATTTT
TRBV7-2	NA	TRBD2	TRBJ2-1	CASSHGTSGISSYNEQFF	TGTGCCAGCAGCCATGGGACTAGCGGGATCAGCTCCTACAATGAGCAGTTCTTC
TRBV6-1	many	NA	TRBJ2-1	CASTPDLSSYNEQFF	TGTGCCAGCACACCGGACCTGAGCTCCTACAATGAGCAGTTCTTC
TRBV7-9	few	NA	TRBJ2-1	CASSSGHNEQFF	TGTGCCAGCAGCTCTGGACACAATGAGCAGTTCTTC
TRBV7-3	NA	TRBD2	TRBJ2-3	CASSPMGGGSTDTQYF	TGTGCCAGCAGCCCAATGGGGGGGGGTAGCACAGATACGCAGTATTTT
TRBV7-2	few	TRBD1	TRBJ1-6	CASSSARGPRSPLHF	TGTGCCAGCAGTTCTGCCAGGGGGCCTCGATCACCCCTCCACTTT
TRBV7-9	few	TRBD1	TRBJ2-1	CASSSGQGVVSYNEQFF	TGTGCCAGCAGCTCGGGACAGGGGGTTGTATCCTACAATGAGCAGTTCTTC
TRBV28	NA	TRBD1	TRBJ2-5	CASSGAIQGVETQYF	TGTGCCAGCAGTGGGGCTATCCAGGGGGTCGAGACCCAGTACTTC
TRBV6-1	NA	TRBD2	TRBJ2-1	CASSLANGRASYNEQFF	TGTGCCAGCAGTCTGGCTAACGGGAGGGCCTCCTACAATGAGCAGTTCTTC
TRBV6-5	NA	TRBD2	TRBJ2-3	CASSPTSGITDTQYF	TGTGCCAGCAGTCCGACTAGCGGAATCACAGATACGCAGTATTTT
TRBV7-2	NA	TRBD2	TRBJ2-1	CASSLAGGPMNEQFF	TGTGCCAGCAGCTTAGCGGGAGGGCCGATGAATGAGCAGTTCTTC
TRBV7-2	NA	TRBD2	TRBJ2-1	CASSRLAPPGPYNEQFF	TGTGCCAGCAGCCGACTAGCTCCCCCGGGTCCCTACAATGAGCAGTTCTTC
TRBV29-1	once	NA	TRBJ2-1	CSVDREVEGEQFF	TGCAGCGTTGACAGGGAAGTCGAGGGTGAGCAGTTCTTC
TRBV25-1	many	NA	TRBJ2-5	CASSEGTLATQETQYF	TGTGCCAGCAGTGAAGGGACACTAGCGACCCAAGAGACCCAGTACTTC
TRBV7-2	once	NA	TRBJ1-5	CAGSLAPNQPQHF	TGTGCCGGCAGCTTAGCGCCAAATCAGCCCCAGCATTTT
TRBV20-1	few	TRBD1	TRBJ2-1	CSATGAAEISRGAIYNEQFF	TGCAGTGCCACAGGGGCGGCAGAGATTTCTCGCGGTGCGATTTACAATGAGCAGTTCTTC
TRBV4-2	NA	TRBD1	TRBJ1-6	CASSSTGVTSSYNSPLHF	TGTGCCAGCAGCTCTACAGGGGTAACTAGCTCCTATAATTCACCCCTCCACTTT
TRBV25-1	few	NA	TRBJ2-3	CASSGLGQGTDTQYF	TGTGCCAGCAGCGGGTTGGGGCAGGGTACAGATACGCAGTATTTT
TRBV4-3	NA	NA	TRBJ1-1	CASSQETAVNTEAFF	TGCGCCAGCAGCCAAGAGACAGCAGTGAACACTGAAGCTTTCTTT
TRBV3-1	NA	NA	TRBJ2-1	CASSQLAVTYYEQFF	TGTGCCAGCAGCCAATTAGCGGTTACTTATTATGAGCAGTTCTTC
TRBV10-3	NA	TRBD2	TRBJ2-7	CAIRTWEREDYGQYF	TGTGCCATCAGGACATGGGAGCGGGAAGACTACGGGCAGTACTTC